This note documents a single T cell receptor beta chain sequence. This sample stems from a study of blood T cell repertoires in COVID-19. The wider study: COVID-19 samples collected from the United States, Italy and Spain covered acute and convalescent phases.

As originally analysed: Reference gene primers were amplified, and this amplification served to estimate nucleated cell counts. Assay used: immunoSEQ multiplex PCR; TCRdb lists only in-frame clones, some missing. V and J calls and clone size come straight from that table; D and trimming were deduced from the DNA. The table lists about 76,000 clones, 80% to 90% of them singletons. The TCR sequence derives from a human donor in a cohort sampled during active COVID-19. The sequenced sample was peripheral blood.

The CDR3 nucleotides are TGTGCCATCAGTGAGTCGGCAGGGGGCTTCAATGAGCAGTTCTTC. This encodes CAISESAGGFNEQFF. V gene TRBV10-3 combines with J gene TRBJ2-1; the match to TRBD1 covers 8 bases. The CDR3 covers 15 residues. V dropped 0 bases and J dropped 6; count of bases not matched to a gene: 4. CDR1 and CDR2 (germline): ENHRY, SYGVKD.